Each of the 15 T cell receptor beta chains below was sequenced from the same sample in a study of T cell responses to AZD1222 COVID-19 vaccine. The repertoire was sequenced with immunoSEQ multiplex PCR; TCRdb's copy has only in-frame clones and lacks some. The repertoire holds about 140,000 clones, with about 91% as singletons. The starting material was peripheral blood, obtained on day 0 of AZD1222 vaccination. These receptors originate from an adult in good health.

The V call is TRBV19, the J call TRBJ1-2; maybe TRBD1 (5 bases). This CDR3 contains 15 residues. Deletions cut 0 bases from V and 2 bases from J, with 10 bases between. Germline CDR1 reads LNHDA; CDR2 reads SQIVND (reference sequence). CDR3 sequence: CASSIDLGGNYGYTF. DNA for the CDR3: TGTGCCAGTAGTATAGATCTTGGGGGGAACTATGGCTACACCTTC.

This chain links TRBV3-1 (or the pseudogene TRBV3-2) with TRBJ2-7; D perhaps matches TRBD1 (6 bases). Germline CDR1 reads LGHDT; CDR2 reads YNNKEL (reference sequence). The CDR3 is 15 amino acids. Trimming took off 6 bases at V and 5 bases at J, with 20 bases between the two ends. CDR3 protein: CASSPTPGQWDEQYF. The CDR3 DNA reads TGTGCCAGCAGTCCAACGCCGGGACAATGGGACGAGCAGTACTTC.

In DNA form, the CDR3 reads TGTGCCAGCAGCCTCAAAGGGGGGACGGAGCAGTTCTTC. This codes for CASSLKGGTEQFF. The V call is TRBV3-1 (or the pseudogene TRBV3-2), the J call TRBJ2-1; D possibly matches TRBD1 or TRBD2 (6 bases each). The V gene's germline CDR1 is LGHDT and CDR2 YNNKEL (reference sequence). V was trimmed by 4 bases and J by 10 bases, leaving 14 bases between them. The CDR3 is 13 residues long.

This clone showed up just once. The chain couples TRBV6-5 to TRBJ1-6; D remains unclear. There are 14 residues in the CDR3. CDR1 is MNHEY and CDR2 is SVGAGI in the germline V gene. V dropped 2 bases and J dropped 6 bases, with 8 bases sitting between them. Written as DNA, the CDR3 is TGTGCCAGCAGTTACGGTCCGCTTAATTCACCCCTCCACTTT. Translated: CASSYGPLNSPLHF.

This chain uses TRBV7-9 with TRBJ1-6; TRBD1 might be the D (6 bases). Germline CDR1 is SEHNR and CDR2 is FQNEAQ (reference sequence). The CDR3 spans 14 residues. V lost 4 bases and J lost 14, with 18 bases in between. CDR3 in DNA: TGTGCCAGCAGCTCGGGGGGCGAGGGCAACTCCCTCCACTTT. Amino acid sequence: CASSSGGEGNSLHF.

V is TRBV6-5 and J is TRBJ1-2; D unresolved. V dropped 0 bases and J dropped 7 bases, with 15 bases sitting between them. Germline values: CDR1 MNHEY, CDR2 SVGAGI. This CDR3 comprises 15 residues. The CDR3 sequence: CASSYSSGPPTGYTF. The CDR3 DNA sequence: TGTGCCAGCAGTTACTCTTCCGGGCCTCCTACTGGCTACACCTTC.

The V and J genes are TRBV7-9 and TRBJ1-2; D remains ambiguous. The CDR3 is 14 residues long. The V and J ends lost 5 bases and 1 base respectively, with 11 bases between them. Germline V CDR1 and CDR2: SEHNR, FQNEAQ (reference sequence). CDR3 sequence (DNA): TGTGCCAGCAGCCCCTGGTCAGATAACTATGGCTACACCTTC. Its protein is CASSPWSDNYGYTF.

As regards this clone: The identical CDR3 is also encoded by other nucleotide sequences in the sample. The chain carries TRBV5-4 and TRBJ1-6; a possible D gene is TRBD1 (5 bases). V shed 0 bases and J shed 3 bases, with 7 bases lying between them. Germline V gene data show CDR1 as SGHNT and CDR2 as YYREEE (reference sequence). The CDR3 is made up of 15 amino acids. CDR3 region: CASSLGRDYNSPLHF. The DNA for the CDR3 is TGTGCCAGCAGCTTGGGCAGGGACTATAATTCACCCCTCCACTTT.

This chain joins TRBV14 and TRBJ2-2; the D gene is possibly TRBD1 (5 bases). Trimming removed 2 bases from V and 1 base from J, with 17 bases in between. CDR3 length equals 18 residues. Germline V gene lookup returns CDR1 SGHDN and CDR2 FVKESK. CDR3 coding DNA: TGTGCCAGCAGCCAAACTGATACAGGTCCCCTGAACACCGGGGAGCTGTTTTTT. Protein: CASSQTDTGPLNTGELFF.

The rearrangement links TRBV6-5 to TRBJ1-1, with TRBD1 matching over 7 bases. The length of the CDR3 is 15 residues. J lost 6 bases, V lost 5 bases, and 12 bases had no gene match. The germline V gene encodes CDR1 MNHEY and CDR2 SVGAGI. CDR3 sequence (DNA): TGTGCCAGCAGTCCCCACAGGGGTAACTTGGCTGAAGCTTTCTTT. This encodes CASSPHRGNLAEAFF.

This rearrangement joins TRBV7-6 to TRBJ2-5, with 8 bases fitting TRBD2. The ends lost 4 bases at V and 5 bases at J; junction bases unmatched: 9. CDR1 and CDR2 (germline): SGHVS, FNYEAQ. The CDR3 is 15 residues long. CDR3: CASSSRGGPSETQYF. The CDR3 region has the DNA TGTGCCAGCAGCTCCCGGGGGGGGCCTTCGGAGACCCAGTACTTC.

The genes are TRBV18 and TRBJ2-5; a weak D match, TRBD2 (6 bases). The V gene lost 2 bases and the J gene lost 2 bases, with 9 bases spanning the gap. Germline loops: CDR1 KGHSH, CDR2 LQKENI. The CDR3 contains 14 residues. Here the CDR3 DNA reads TGTGCCAGCTCACCATCGGGACTGCAAGAGACCCAGTACTTC. Translation: CASSPSGLQETQYF.

This clone is a singleton in its sample. The CDR3 DNA reads as TGTGCCATCGGTCCCAAGGCGGATTCTGGGGCCAACGTCCTGACTTTC. Residues: CAIGPKADSGANVLTF. V usage is TRBV10-3 and J usage is TRBJ2-6, with D uncertain. The V end was cut by 8 bases, the J end by 1 base, with 15 bases between. The CDR3 has 16 amino acids. The germline V gene encodes CDR1 ENHRY and CDR2 SYGVKD.

J is TRBJ1-4 and V is TRBV7-3; 9 nucleotides line up with TRBD1. The trim removed 3 bases at V and 2 bases at J, leaving 1 base unmatched. This CDR3 has 15 amino acids. Germline-derived CDR1 and CDR2 are SGHTA and FQGTGA. CDR3 bases: TGTGCCAGCAGCTTGACAGGGGGGACTAATGAAAAACTGTTTTTT. Amino acids: CASSLTGGTNEKLFF.

This sequence joins TRBV25-1 and TRBJ2-4, with 9 bases lining up with TRBD2. The CDR3 is made up of 18 amino acids. With V trimmed by 2 bases and J by 6 bases, 14 bases remained unmatched. Germline assignment: CDR1 MGHDK and CDR2 SYGVNS. CDR3 loop: CASSETWWETSGGNIQYF. The CDR3 DNA reads TGTGCCAGCAGTGAAACGTGGTGGGAGACTAGCGGAGGAAACATTCAGTACTTC.